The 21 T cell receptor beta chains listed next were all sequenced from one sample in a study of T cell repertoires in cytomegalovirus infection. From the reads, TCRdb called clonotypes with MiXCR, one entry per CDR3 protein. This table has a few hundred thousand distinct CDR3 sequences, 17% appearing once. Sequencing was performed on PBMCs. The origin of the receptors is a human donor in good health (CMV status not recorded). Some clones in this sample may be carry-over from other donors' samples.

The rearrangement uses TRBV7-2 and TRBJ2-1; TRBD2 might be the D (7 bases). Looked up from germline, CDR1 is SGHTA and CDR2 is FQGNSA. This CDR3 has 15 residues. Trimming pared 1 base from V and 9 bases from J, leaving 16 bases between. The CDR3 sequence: CASSLGGGGVVEQFF. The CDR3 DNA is TGTGCCAGCAGCTTAGGGGGAGGGGGGGTAGTTGAGCAGTTCTTC.

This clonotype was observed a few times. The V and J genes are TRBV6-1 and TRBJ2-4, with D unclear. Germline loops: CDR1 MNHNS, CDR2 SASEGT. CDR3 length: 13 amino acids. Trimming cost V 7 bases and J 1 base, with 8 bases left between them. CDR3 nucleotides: TGTGCCAGCATGGTTGAGGCCAAAAACATTCAGTACTTC. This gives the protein CASMVEAKNIQYF.

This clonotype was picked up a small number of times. The CDR3: CASSSPGQGFTEAFF. CDR3 nucleotides: TGTGCCAGCAGTTCTCCGGGACAGGGCTTCACTGAAGCTTTCTTT. The chain joins TRBV27 to TRBJ1-1, with 9 positions matching TRBD1. The ends lost 4 bases at V and 4 bases at J; junction bases unmatched: 7. CDR3 length equals 15 residues. Germline V gene sequence: CDR1 MNHEY, CDR2 SMNVEV (reference sequence).

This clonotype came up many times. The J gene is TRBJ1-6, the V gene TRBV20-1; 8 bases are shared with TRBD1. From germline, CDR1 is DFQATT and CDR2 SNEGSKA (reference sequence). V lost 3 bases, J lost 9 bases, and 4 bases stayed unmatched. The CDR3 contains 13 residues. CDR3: CSASAGGFSPLHF. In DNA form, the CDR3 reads TGCAGTGCTAGTGCAGGGGGCTTTTCACCCCTCCACTTT.

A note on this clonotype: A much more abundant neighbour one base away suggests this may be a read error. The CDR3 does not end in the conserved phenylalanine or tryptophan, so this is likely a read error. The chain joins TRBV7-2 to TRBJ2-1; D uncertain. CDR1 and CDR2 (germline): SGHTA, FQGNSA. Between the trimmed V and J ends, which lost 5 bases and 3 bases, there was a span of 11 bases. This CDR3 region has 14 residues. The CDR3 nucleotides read TGTGCCAGCAGCCCCTATCAAAGCTACAATGAGCAGTTCCTC. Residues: CASSPYQSYNEQFL.

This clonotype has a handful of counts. CDR3 residues: CASSLPPTGPTYEQYF. DNA for the CDR3: TGTGCCAGCAGCTTACCTCCGACAGGGCCAACCTACGAGCAGTACTTC. The chain combines TRBV7-9 with TRBJ2-7; 7 nucleotides agree with TRBD1. V gave up 2 bases and J gave up 2 bases; unmatched junction bases: 9. CDR3 size: 16 residues. Germline CDR1 SEHNR, CDR2 FQNEAQ (reference sequence).

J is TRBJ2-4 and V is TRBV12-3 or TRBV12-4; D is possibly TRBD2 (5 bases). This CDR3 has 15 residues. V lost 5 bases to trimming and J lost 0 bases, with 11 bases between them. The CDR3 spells CASSPYEGAKNIQYF. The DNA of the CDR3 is TGTGCCAGCAGTCCATACGAGGGAGCCAAAAACATTCAGTACTTC.

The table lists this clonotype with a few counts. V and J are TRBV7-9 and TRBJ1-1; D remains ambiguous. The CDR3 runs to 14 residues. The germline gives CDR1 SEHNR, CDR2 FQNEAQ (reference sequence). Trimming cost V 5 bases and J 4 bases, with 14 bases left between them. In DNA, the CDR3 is TGTGCCAGCAGCGAGCGCTGGACGGGCACTGAAGCTTTCTTT. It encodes CASSERWTGTEAFF.

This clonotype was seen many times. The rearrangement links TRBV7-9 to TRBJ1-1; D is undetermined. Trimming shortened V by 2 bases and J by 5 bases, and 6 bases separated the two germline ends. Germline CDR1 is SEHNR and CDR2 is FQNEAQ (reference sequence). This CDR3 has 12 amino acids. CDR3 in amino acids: CASSLTTTEAFF. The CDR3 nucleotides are TGTGCCAGCAGCTTAACGACGACTGAAGCTTTCTTT.

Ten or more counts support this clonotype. The CDR3: CASTLPGHLYEQYF. The CDR3 DNA sequence: TGTGCCAGCACCCTTCCGGGGCATCTTTACGAGCAGTACTTC. The V and J genes are TRBV6-2 or TRBV6-3 and TRBJ2-7; D may be TRBD1 or TRBD2 (5 bases each). Trimming removed 7 bases at V and 4 bases at J, with 17 bases between. The germline gives CDR1 MNHEY, CDR2 SVGEGT. The CDR3 loop spans 14 amino acids.

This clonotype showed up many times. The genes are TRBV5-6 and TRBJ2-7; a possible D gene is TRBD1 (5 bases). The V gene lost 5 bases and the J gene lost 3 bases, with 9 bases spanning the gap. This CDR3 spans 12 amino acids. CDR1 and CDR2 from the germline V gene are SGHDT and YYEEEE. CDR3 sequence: CASSWQGYEQYF. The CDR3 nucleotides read TGTGCCAGCAGTTGGCAGGGCTACGAGCAGTACTTC.

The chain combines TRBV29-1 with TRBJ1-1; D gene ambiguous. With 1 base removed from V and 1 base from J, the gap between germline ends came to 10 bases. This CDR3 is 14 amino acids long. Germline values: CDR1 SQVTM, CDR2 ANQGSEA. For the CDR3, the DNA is TGCAGCGTTGAAGCTTTGCAGGAGAACACTGAAGCTTTCTTT. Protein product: CSVEALQENTEAFF.

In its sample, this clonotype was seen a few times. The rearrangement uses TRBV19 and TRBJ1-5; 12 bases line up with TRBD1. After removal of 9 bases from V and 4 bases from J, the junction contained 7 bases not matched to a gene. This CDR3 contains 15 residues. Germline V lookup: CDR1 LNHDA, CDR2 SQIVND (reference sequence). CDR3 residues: CASTGTGGGNQPQHF. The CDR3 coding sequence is TGTGCCAGCACCGGGACAGGGGGCGGGAATCAGCCCCAGCATTTT. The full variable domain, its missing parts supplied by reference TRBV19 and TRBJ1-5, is DGGITQSPKYLFRKEGQNVTLSCEQNLNHDAMYWYRQDPGQGLRLIYYSQIVNDFQKGDIAEGYSVSREKKESFPLTVTSAQKNPTAFYLCASTGTGGGNQPQHFGDGTRLSIL.

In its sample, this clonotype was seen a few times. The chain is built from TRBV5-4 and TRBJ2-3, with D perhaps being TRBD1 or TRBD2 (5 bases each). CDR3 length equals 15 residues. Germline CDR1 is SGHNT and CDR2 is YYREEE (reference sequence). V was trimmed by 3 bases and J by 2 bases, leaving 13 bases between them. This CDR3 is CASSSPGRDTDTQYF. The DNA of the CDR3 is TGTGCCAGCAGCTCTCCGGGACGAGACACAGATACGCAGTATTTT. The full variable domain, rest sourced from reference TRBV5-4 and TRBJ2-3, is ETGVTQSPTHLIKTRGQQVTLRCSSQSGHNTVSWYQQALGQGPQFIFQYYREEENGRGNFPPRFSGLQFPNYSSELNVNALELDDSALYLCASSSPGRDTDTQYFGPGTRLTVL.

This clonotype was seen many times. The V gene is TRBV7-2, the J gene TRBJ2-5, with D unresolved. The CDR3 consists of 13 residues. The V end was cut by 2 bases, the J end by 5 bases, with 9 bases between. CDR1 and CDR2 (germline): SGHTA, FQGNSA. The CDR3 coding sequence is TGTGCCAGCAGCTTATGGAGTGGGGAGACCCAGTACTTC. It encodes CASSLWSGETQYF.

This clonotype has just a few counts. The CDR3 DNA sequence: TGTGCCAGCAGCCCCCTTTGGTCTCAAGAGACCCAGTACTTC. Protein product: CASSPLWSQETQYF. J is TRBJ2-5 and V is TRBV28; D remains ambiguous. The CDR3 is made up of 14 amino acids. Trimming removed 6 bases from V and 2 bases from J, with 13 bases in between. CDR1 and CDR2 from the germline V gene are MDHEN and SYDVKM.

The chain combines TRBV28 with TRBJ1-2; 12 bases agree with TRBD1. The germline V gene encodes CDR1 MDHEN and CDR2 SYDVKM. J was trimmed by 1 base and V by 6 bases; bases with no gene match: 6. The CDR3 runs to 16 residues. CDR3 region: CASRLGTGGGNYGYTF. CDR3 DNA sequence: TGTGCCAGCAGACTAGGGACAGGGGGCGGTAACTATGGCTACACCTTC.

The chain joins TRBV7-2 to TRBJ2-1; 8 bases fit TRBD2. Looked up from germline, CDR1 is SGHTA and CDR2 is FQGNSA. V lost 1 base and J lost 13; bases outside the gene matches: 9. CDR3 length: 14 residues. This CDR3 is CASSLGGGPSEQFF. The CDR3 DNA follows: TGTGCCAGCAGCTTAGGCGGGGGGCCCAGTGAACAGTTCTTC. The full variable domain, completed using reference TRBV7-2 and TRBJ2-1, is GAGVSQSPSNKVTEKGKDVELRCDPISGHTALYWYRQSLGQGLEFLIYFQGNSAPDKSGLPSDRFSAERTGGSVSTLTIQRTQQEDSAVYLCASSLGGGPSEQFFGPGTRLTVL.

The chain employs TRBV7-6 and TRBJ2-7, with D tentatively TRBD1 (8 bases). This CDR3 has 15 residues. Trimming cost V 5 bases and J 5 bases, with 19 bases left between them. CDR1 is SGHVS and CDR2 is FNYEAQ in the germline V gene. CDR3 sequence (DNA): TGTGCCAGCAGCCTTAGACAGGGGACTATCGACGAGCAGTACTTC. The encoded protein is CASSLRQGTIDEQYF.

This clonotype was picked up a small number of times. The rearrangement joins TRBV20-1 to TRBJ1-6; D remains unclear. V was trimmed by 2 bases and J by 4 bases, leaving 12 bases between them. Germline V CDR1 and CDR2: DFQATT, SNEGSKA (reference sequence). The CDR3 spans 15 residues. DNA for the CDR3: TGCAGTGCTAGAAGTTTAGTACGGTATAATTCACCCCTCCACTTT. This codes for CSARSLVRYNSPLHF.

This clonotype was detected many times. The CDR3 protein is CASYGQGQETQYF. The CDR3 coding sequence is TGTGCCAGCTATGGGCAGGGGCAAGAGACCCAGTACTTC. The chain couples TRBV28 to TRBJ2-5, with D possibly matching TRBD1 (6 bases). The CDR3 length is 13 residues. Germline values: CDR1 MDHEN, CDR2 SYDVKM. Between the trimmed V and J ends, which lost 8 bases and 2 bases, there was a span of 12 bases.